A selection of T cell receptor beta chains follows, all from one sample in a study of blood T cell repertoires in COVID-19. The method was immunoSEQ multiplex PCR; TCRdb's version includes in-frame clones alone and lacks a portion of them. The sample lists about 100,000 clones, about 80% seen once, with 9% to 14% in the top ten. The sequenced material came from peripheral blood. The receptor set was obtained from a woman between 65 and 79 years old with acute or convalescent COVID-19. Each CDR3 is given with its conserved first and last residue. A D gene is named only where the DNA matches it firmly. Clone sizes are given selectively: once, few, many, or a class where the clone is expanded.

TRBV3-1/TRBV3-2	.	TRBJ1-1	.	TGTGCCTCTTACGGGGGAGTGGGCGAAGCTTTCTTT	CASYGGVGEAFF
TRBV9	.	TRBJ1-2	.	TGTGCCAGCAGCGTAGCGGGGGAGACTAACTATGGCTACACCTTC	CASSVAGETNYGYTF
TRBV19	.	TRBJ1-1	.	TGTGCCAGTAGTATTACCGGGGGGAACACTGAAGCTTTCTTT	CASSITGGNTEAFF
TRBV7-2	TRBD2	TRBJ2-3	.	TGTGCCAGCAGCCCTAGGGGAGGGGGCACAGATACGCAGTATTTT	CASSPRGGGTDTQYF
TRBV28	.	TRBJ1-2	.	TGTGCCAGCAGTCTCGGCCTAGACAGCCTTTATGGCTACACCTTC	CASSLGLDSLYGYTF
TRBV9	TRBD2	TRBJ2-6	.	TGTGCCAGCAGCGTTCCTTCCGGGGGGGCTTGGTCTACAGGGGCCAACGTCCTGACTTTC	CASSVPSGGAWSTGANVLTF
TRBV5-1	TRBD2	TRBJ2-2	.	TGCGCCAGTCAAACTAGCGGAAGAAACACCGGGGAGCTGTTTTTT	CASQTSGRNTGELFF
TRBV12-3/TRBV12-4	.	TRBJ1-1	.	TGTGCCAGCTTCCGGGATCTGGAAGCTTTCTTT	CASFRDLEAFF
TRBV28	TRBD1	TRBJ2-5	.	TGTGCCAGCTGTGGGAAAGGGAAGGGACAGGGGGCTCCGGGGTTACAAGAGACCCAGTACTTC	CASCGKGKGQGAPGLQETQYF
TRBV12-3/TRBV12-4	.	TRBJ1-2	.	TGTGCCAGCAGTCGGACAGACTATGGCTACACCTTC	CASSRTDYGYTF
TRBV5-8	.	TRBJ1-5	.	TGTGCCAGCAGCTCCAACCGCAGGGGTAATCAGCCCCAGCATTTT	CASSSNRRGNQPQHF
TRBV18	TRBD1	TRBJ2-2	.	TGTGCCAGCTCACCACCAGCAGGGGGCGCCACCGGGGAGCTGTTTTTT	CASSPPAGGATGELFF
TRBV30	.	TRBJ2-5	.	TGTGCCTGGAGTGGAACCACGGTTGAGACCCAGTACTTC	CAWSGTTVETQYF
TRBV5-1	.	TRBJ2-7	.	TGCGCCAGCAGCTTAAAGGAGGGAGTGGGGTACGAGCAGTACTTC	CASSLKEGVGYEQYF
TRBV12-3/TRBV12-4	.	TRBJ1-5	few	TGTGCCAGCAGTTTGCGGCAAGATCAGCCCCAGCATTTT	CASSLRQDQPQHF
TRBV6-5	TRBD1	TRBJ2-6	.	TGTGCCGGCGCTCCGACAGGGGCTGGGGCCAACGTCCTGACTTTC	CAGAPTGAGANVLTF
TRBV11-2	.	TRBJ1-1	once	TGTGCCAGCAGCGGTCGGAGCACTGAAGCTTTCTTT	CASSGRSTEAFF
TRBV12-3/TRBV12-4	.	TRBJ1-5	.	TGTGCCAGCAGTTTAGTCTATCAGCCCCAGCATTTT	CASSLVYQPQHF
TRBV7-8	.	TRBJ2-7	.	TGTGCCAGCAGCTTACCCCCGGCCTACGAGCAGTACTTC	CASSLPPAYEQYF
TRBV9	.	TRBJ1-2	.	TGTGCCAGCAGCGTAGTAGTAGAGGGTGGAGGGGCGGCGTGGGGCTACACCTTC	CASSVVVEGGGAAWGYTF
TRBV4-1	.	TRBJ1-6	.	TGCGCCAGCAGCCAAGGTCTTCCGGGTAATTCACCCCTCCACTTT	CASSQGLPGNSPLHF
TRBV5-1	.	TRBJ2-1	.	TGCGCCAGCAGCTTGGGGCAGGGTGGGGCCTACAATGAGCAGTTCTTC	CASSLGQGGAYNEQFF
TRBV9	.	TRBJ1-5	.	TGTGCCAGCAGCGTAGGAGAGGGCCAGCCCCAGCATTTT	CASSVGEGQPQHF
TRBV6-5	TRBD2	TRBJ2-4	once	TGTGCCAGCAGTTCGGGACTAATAGCCAAAAACATTCAGTACTTC	CASSSGLIAKNIQYF
TRBV28	.	TRBJ2-4	.	TGTGCCAGCAGTCCCTGGGGGGATCTGGGCAAAAACATTCAGTACTTC	CASSPWGDLGKNIQYF
TRBV29-1	TRBD1	TRBJ2-1	.	TGCAGCGTTCGTCCCGGGACAGGCTACAATGAGCAGTTCTTC	CSVRPGTGYNEQFF
TRBV2	TRBD1	TRBJ2-7	.	TGTGCCAGCAGTGAATTAACAGGGGCCTTCTACGAGCAGTACTTC	CASSELTGAFYEQYF
TRBV5-1	TRBD1	TRBJ1-2	once	TGCGCCAGCAGCTGGACAGGGGTTTCAAACTATGGCTACACCTTC	CASSWTGVSNYGYTF
TRBV5-6	.	TRBJ1-1	.	TGTGCCAGCAGCTTACAAGGCGGGGGGGGCACTGAAGCTTTCTTT	CASSLQGGGGTEAFF
TRBV4-2	.	TRBJ1-1	few	TGTGCCAGCAGCCAAGGTCAGGCGCCGAACACTGAAGCTTTCTTT	CASSQGQAPNTEAFF
TRBV19	TRBD1	TRBJ2-7	.	TGTGCCAGTAGTACCCTCCAGACAGGGGGAGGCTACGAGCAGTACTTC	CASSTLQTGGGYEQYF
TRBV9	.	TRBJ1-5	.	TGTGCCAGCAGCGTGACCGGGAAGGGTCAGCCCCAGCATTTT	CASSVTGKGQPQHF
TRBV7-9	TRBD1	TRBJ1-1	once	TGTGCCAGCAGCTGGGGGACAGCTAAAATGAACACTGAAGCTTTCTTT	CASSWGTAKMNTEAFF
TRBV9	.	TRBJ1-1	.	TGTGCCAGCAGCGTAGTTGGAGAGGGGAGGCGAGCTTTCTTT	CASSVVGEGRRAFF
TRBV25-1	.	TRBJ1-1	.	TGTGCCAGCAGTGAAACCTCCTATACGAACACTGAAGCTTTCTTT	CASSETSYTNTEAFF
TRBV5-5	.	TRBJ2-2	once	TGTGCCAGCAGTCTTCTGGACAGATCGAACACCGGGGAGCTGTTTTTT	CASSLLDRSNTGELFF
TRBV2	TRBD1	TRBJ2-2	few	TGTGCCAGCTGCCGGGACAGGAACACCGGGGAGCTGTTTTTT	CASCRDRNTGELFF
TRBV5-1	TRBD1	TRBJ2-7	.	TGCGCCAGCAGCCCCGTGGGGACAGCCTACGAGCAGTACTTC	CASSPVGTAYEQYF
TRBV2	TRBD1	TRBJ1-2	.	TGTGCCAGCAGTGAACAGACAGGGGGCGGCTATGGCTACACCTTC	CASSEQTGGGYGYTF
TRBV18	TRBD1	TRBJ2-1	.	TGTGCCAGCTCAATACAGGGGGAAGGTGAGCAGTTCTTC	CASSIQGEGEQFF
TRBV5-8	.	TRBJ1-2	few	TGTGCCAGCAGCTCAGGCCGACTGACAGATAGCTATGGCTACACCTTC	CASSSGRLTDSYGYTF